This TCR beta chain was found in a study of cytomegalovirus exposure and HLA in healthy donors. The study's findings and limits: A later analysis reported that several of the most significant clusters appeared to be linked to common viral pathogens, among them Epstein-Barr virus.

The germline V gene has CDR1 MDHEN and CDR2 SYDVKM. With 4 bases clipped from V and 5 bases from J, the junction kept 6 bases outside the gene matches. The CDR3 has 14 residues. Remarks on this clone: Its antigen is not identified.

PCR was performed using 60 Vbeta and 13 Jbeta primers. Here immunoSEQ multiplex PCR was the method, and the copy in TCRdb shows in-frame clones only, minus some. The table includes 170,000 or so clones, roughly 78% detected once. The chain uses TRBV28 and TRBJ2-7, with 9 bases lining up with TRBD1. The TCR originated in a woman aged 45-59 years in good health and CMV-seropositive. Source material: PBMCs. The CDR3 reads CASSWPGQGDEQYF. CDR3 DNA sequence: TGTGCCAGCAGTTGGCCGGGACAGGGCGACGAGCAGTACTTC.